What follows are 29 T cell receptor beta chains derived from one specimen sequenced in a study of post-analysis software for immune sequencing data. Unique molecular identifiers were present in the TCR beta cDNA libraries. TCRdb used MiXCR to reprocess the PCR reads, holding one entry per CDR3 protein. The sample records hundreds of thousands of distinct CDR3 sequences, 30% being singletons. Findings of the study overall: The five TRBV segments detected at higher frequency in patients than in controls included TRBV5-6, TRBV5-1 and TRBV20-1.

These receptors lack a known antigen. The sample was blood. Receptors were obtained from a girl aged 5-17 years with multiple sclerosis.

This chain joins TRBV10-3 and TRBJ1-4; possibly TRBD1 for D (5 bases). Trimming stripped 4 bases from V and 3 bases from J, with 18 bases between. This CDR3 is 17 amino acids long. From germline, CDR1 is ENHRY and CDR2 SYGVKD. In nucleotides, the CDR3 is TGTGCCATCAGTGCCCAAGGGGACGGCGCAGCTAATGAAAAACTGTTTTTT. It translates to CAISAQGDGAANEKLFF.

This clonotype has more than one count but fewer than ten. CDR3 nucleotide sequence: TGCAGTGCTAGACCCGGGGCCGAGACCCAGTACTTC. Translated: CSARPGAETQYF. This rearrangement joins TRBV20-1 to TRBJ2-5; either TRBD1 or TRBD2 may fit D (5 bases each). With 2 bases removed from V and 5 bases from J, the gap between germline ends came to 9 bases. Germline assignment: CDR1 DFQATT and CDR2 SNEGSKA (reference sequence). The CDR3 totals 12 residues.

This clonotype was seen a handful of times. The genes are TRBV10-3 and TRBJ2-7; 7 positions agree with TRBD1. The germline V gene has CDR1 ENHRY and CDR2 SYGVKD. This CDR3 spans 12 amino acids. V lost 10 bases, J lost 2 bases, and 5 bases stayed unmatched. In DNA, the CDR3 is TGTGCCACTATGACAGGGACCTACGAGCAGTACTTC. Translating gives CATMTGTYEQYF.

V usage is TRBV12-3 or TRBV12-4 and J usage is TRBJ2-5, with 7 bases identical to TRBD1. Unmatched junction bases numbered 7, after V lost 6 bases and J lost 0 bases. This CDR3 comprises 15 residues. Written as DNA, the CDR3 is TGTGCCAGCAGCTCCGACAGGGAGTACCAAGAGACCCAGTACTTC. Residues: CASSSDREYQETQYF.

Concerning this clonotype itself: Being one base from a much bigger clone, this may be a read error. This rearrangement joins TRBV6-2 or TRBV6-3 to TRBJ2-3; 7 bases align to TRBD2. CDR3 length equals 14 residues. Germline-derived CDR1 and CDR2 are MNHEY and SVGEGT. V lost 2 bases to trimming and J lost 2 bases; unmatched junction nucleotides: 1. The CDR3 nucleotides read TGTGCCAGCAGTTACGGGACTAACACAGATACGCAGTATTTT. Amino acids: CASSYGTNTDTQYF.

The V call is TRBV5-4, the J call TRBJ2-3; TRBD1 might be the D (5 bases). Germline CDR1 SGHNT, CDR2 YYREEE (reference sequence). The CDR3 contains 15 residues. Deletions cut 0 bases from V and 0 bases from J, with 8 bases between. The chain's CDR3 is CASSLDQGSTDTQYF. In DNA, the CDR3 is TGTGCCAGCAGCTTGGATCAGGGTAGCACAGATACGCAGTATTTT.

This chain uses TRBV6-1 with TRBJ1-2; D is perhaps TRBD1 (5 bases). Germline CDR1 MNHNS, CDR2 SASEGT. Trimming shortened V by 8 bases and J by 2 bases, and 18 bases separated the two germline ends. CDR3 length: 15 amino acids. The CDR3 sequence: CASGAGGRVNYGYTF. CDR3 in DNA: TGTGCCAGCGGGGCAGGAGGACGGGTGAACTATGGCTACACCTTC.

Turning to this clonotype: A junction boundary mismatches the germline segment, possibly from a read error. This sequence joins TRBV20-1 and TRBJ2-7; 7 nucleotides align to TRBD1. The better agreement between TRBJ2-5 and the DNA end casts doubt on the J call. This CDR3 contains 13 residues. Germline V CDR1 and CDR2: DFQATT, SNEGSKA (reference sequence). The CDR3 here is CGAMTGIFETQYF. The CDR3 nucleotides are TGCGGTGCTATGACAGGGATTTTTGAGACCCAGTACTTC.

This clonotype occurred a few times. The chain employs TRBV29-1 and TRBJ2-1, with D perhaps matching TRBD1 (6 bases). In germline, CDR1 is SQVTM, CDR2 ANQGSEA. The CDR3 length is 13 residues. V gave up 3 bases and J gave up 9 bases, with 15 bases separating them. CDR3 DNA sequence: TGCAGCGTTGACAAGGGGGTGGAAGGTGAGCAGTTCTTC. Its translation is CSVDKGVEGEQFF.

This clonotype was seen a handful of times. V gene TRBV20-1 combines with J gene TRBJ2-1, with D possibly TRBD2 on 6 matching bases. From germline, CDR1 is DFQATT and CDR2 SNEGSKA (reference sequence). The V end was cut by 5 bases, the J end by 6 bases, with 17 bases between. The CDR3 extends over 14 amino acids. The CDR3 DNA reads TGCAGTGCTTCCGGGACTCCTAAGGCCAATGAGCAGTTCTTC. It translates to CSASGTPKANEQFF.

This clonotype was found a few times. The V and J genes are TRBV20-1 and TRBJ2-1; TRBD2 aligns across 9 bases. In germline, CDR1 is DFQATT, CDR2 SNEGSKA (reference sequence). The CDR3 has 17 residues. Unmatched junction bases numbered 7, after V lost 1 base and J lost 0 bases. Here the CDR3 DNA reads TGCAGTGCTAGAGTGGCGGGGGGGCTCGTCTCCTACAATGAGCAGTTCTTC. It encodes CSARVAGGLVSYNEQFF.

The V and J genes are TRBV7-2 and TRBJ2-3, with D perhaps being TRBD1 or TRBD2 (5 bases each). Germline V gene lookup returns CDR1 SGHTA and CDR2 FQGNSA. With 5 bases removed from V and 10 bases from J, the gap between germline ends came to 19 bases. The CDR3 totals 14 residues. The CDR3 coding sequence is TGTGCCAGCAGCCGAGAAGGGACCCCGATAGCGCAGTATTTT. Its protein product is CASSREGTPIAQYF.

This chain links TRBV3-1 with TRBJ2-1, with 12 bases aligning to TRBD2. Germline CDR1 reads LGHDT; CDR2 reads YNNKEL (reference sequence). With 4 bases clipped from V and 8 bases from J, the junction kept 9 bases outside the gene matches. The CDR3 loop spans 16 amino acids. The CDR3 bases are TGTGCCAGCAGCCTCCTAGCGGGGGGGTTTTGGGATGAGCAGTTCTTC. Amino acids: CASSLLAGGFWDEQFF.

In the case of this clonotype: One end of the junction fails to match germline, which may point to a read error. The CDR3 is CAGSEPPGSGGTDTQYF. CDR3 nucleotides: TGTGCCGGCAGCGAGCCCCCGGGGAGCGGGGGCACAGATACGCAGTATTTT. This chain joins TRBV9 and TRBJ2-3; 7 bases map to TRBD2. Germline V gene data show CDR1 as SGDLS and CDR2 as YYNGEE. The CDR3 spans 17 residues.

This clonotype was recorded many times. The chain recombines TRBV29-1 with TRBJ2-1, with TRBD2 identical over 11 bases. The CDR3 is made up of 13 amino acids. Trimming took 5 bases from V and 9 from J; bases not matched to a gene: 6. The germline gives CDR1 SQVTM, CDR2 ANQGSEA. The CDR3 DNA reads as TGCAGCGTTCGACTAGCGGGAAAGGGTGAGCAGTTCTTC. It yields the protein CSVRLAGKGEQFF.

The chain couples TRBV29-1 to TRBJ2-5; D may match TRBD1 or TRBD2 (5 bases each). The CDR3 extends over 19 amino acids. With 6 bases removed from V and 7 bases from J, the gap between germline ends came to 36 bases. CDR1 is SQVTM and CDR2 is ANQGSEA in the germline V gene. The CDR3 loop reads CSVRPPVGAEGTLFVTQYF. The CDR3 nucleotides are TGCAGCGTCCGGCCTCCGGTCGGGGCAGAGGGGACCCTCTTTGTGACCCAGTACTTC.

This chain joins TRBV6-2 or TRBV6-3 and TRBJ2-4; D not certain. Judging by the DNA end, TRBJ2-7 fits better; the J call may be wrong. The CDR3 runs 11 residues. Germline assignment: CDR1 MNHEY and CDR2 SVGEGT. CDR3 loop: CASSGEYEQYF. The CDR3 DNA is TGTGCCAGCAGCGGAGAGTACGAGCAGTACTTC.

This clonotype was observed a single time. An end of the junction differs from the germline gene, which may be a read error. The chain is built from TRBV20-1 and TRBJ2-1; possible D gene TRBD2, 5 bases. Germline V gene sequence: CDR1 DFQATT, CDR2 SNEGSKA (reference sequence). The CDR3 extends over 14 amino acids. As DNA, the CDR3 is TGCAGTGCTAGAGCGGGCCATGACTACAATGGGCAGTTCTTC. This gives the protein CSARAGHDYNGQFF.

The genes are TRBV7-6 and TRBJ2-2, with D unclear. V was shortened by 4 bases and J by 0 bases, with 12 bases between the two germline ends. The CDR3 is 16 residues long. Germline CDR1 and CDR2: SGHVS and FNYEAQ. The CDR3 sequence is CASSSRPGANTGELFF. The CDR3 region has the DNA TGTGCCAGCAGCTCCCGACCTGGTGCGAACACCGGGGAGCTGTTTTTT. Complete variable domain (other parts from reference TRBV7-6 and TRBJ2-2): GAGVSQSPRYKVTKRGQDVALRCDPISGHVSLYWYRQALGQGPEFLTYFNYEAQQDKSGLPNDRFSAERPEGSISTLTIQRTEQRDSAMYRCASSSRPGANTGELFFGEGSRLTVL.

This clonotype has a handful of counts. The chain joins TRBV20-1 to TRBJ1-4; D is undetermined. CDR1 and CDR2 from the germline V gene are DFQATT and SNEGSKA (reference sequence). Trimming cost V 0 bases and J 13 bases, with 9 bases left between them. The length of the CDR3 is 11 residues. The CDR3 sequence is CSARDRGALFF. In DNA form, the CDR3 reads TGCAGTGCTAGAGATCGCGGCGCACTGTTTTTT.

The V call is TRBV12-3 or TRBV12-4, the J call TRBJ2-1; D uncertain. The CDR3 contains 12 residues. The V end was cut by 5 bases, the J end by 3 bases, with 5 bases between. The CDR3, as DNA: TGTGCCAGCAGTGCCAACTACAATGAGCAGTTCTTC. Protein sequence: CASSANYNEQFF.

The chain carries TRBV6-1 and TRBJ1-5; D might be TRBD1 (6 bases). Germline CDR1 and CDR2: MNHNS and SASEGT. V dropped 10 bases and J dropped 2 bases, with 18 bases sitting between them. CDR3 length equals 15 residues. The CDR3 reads CAIQKRTAGNQPQHF. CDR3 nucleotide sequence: TGTGCCATACAGAAAAGGACAGCAGGCAATCAGCCCCAGCATTTT.

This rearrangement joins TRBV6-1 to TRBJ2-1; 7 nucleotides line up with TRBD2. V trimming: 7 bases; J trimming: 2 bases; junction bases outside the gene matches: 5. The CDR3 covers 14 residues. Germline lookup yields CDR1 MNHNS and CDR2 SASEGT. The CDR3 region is CASIPRETYNEQFF. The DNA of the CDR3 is TGTGCCAGCATTCCGCGGGAGACCTACAATGAGCAGTTCTTC.

The CDR3 region is CSARGTGLNSPLHF. CDR3 DNA: TGCAGTGCTAGGGGAACAGGGTTGAATTCACCCCTCCACTTT. This chain uses TRBV20-1 with TRBJ1-6, with a tentative D call TRBD1 (6 bases). The germline gives CDR1 DFQATT, CDR2 SNEGSKA (reference sequence). The CDR3 has 14 residues. Trimming left V 3 bases short and J 7 bases short, with 13 bases between.

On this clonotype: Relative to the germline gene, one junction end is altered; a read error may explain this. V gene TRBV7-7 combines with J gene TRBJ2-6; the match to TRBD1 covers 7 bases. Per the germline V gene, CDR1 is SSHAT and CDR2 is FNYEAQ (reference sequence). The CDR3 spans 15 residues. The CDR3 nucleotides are TGTGCTAGCAGCCCGACAGGGCACGGGGCCAACGTCCTGACTTTC. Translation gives CASSPTGHGANVLTF. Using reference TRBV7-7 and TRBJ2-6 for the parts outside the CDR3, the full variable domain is GAGVSQSPRYKVTKRGQDVTLRCDPISSHATLYWYQQALGQGPEFLTYFNYEAQPDKSGLPSDRFSAERPEGSISTLTIQRTEQRDSAMYRCASSPTGHGANVLTFGAGSRLTVL.

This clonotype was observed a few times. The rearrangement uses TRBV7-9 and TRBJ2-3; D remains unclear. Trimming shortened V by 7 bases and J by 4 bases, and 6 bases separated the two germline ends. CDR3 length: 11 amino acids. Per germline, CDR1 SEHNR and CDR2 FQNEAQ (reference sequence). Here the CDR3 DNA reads TGTGCCAGCACCCCCGCAGATACGCAGTATTTT. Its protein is CASTPADTQYF.

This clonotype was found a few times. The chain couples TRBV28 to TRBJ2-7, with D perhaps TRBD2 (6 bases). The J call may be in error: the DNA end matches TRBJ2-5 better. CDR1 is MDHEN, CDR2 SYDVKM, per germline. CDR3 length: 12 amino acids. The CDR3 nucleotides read TGTGCCAGTCGTTACCGGGGGGAGACCCAGTACTTC. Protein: CASRYRGETQYF.

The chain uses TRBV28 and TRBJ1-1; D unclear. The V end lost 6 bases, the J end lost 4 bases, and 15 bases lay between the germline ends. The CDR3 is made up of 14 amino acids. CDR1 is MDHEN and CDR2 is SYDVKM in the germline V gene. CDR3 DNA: TGTGCCAGCAGCCCTCTGTCAGGCATCACTGAAGCTTTCTTT. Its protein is CASSPLSGITEAFF.

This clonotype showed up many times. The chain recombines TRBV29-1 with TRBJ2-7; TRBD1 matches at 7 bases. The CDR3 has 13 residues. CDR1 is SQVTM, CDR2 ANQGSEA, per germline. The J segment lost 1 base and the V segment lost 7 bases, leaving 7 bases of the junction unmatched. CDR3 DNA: TGCAGCGCCCGGGACAGCCGGTCCTACGAGCAGTACTTC. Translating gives CSARDSRSYEQYF.